This T cell receptor (beta chain) was profiled in a study of blood T cell repertoires in COVID-19. Measured with immunoSEQ multiplex PCR; TCRdb has only the in-frame clones, and not every one. The sample consists of under 100,000 clones, roughly 90% of them appearing once. CDR3 length: 13 amino acids. CDR1 is SGHAT, CDR2 FQNNGV, per germline. With 6 bases removed from V and 4 bases from J, the gap between germline ends came to 12 bases. This clone was recorded once. The chain couples TRBV11-2 to TRBJ1-2; D gene ambiguous. The sequence derives from a woman in her 70s with acute or convalescent COVID-19. What was sequenced was peripheral blood. CDR3 in amino acids: CASSQTPVYGYTF. CDR3 DNA sequence: TGTGCCAGCAGTCAGACTCCGGTCTATGGCTACACCTTC.